A selection of T cell receptor beta chains follows, all from one sample in a study of CD8 T cells in Susac syndrome. TCRdb called the immunoSEQ multiplex PCR reads again in MiXCR, with one record for every CDR3 protein. The data hold about 300,000 distinct CDR3 sequences, with roughly 85% observed a single time. The sequencing input was CD8+ T cells from PBMCs. These receptors came from a human donor with multiple sclerosis. Both conserved end residues are part of each CDR3. The order of the fields is J gene, V gene, clone size, D gene, CDR3 DNA, CDR3 protein. A D gene is named only where the DNA matches it firmly. Rows give clone size only sometimes, using once, few, many, or a class for an expanded clone.

TRBJ2-1,TRBV12-5,-,TRBD2,TGTGCTAGTGGCCCTAGCGGGGACTACAATGAGCAGTTCTTC,CASGPSGDYNEQFF
TRBJ2-2,TRBV27,-,TRBD2,TGTGCCAGCAGTTACCCCGGACTAGCGGGAAAAAATCCCGGGGAGCTGTTTTTT,CASSYPGLAGKNPGELFF
TRBJ2-7,TRBV28,-,TRBD2,TGTGCCAGCAGTCAAGGACTAGCGGAGATTTACGAGCAGTACTTC,CASSQGLAEIYEQYF
TRBJ2-5,TRBV6-2/TRBV6-3,once,TRBD1,TGTGCCAGCAGTTACACAGGGGACGGGTACCAAGAGACCCAGTACTTC,CASSYTGDGYQETQYF
TRBJ1-2,TRBV6-1,few,-,TGTGCCAGCAGTGAGACTTCTAACTATGGCTACACCTTC,CASSETSNYGYTF
TRBJ2-3,TRBV9,once,TRBD2,TGTGCCAGCAGCGCGCACAGCGGGAACCCTTACACAGATACGCAGTATTTT,CASSAHSGNPYTDTQYF
TRBJ2-7,TRBV28,-,-,TGTGCCAGCAGTTTAGGGCGGGGAGAATCCTACGAGCAGTACTTC,CASSLGRGESYEQYF
TRBJ2-3,TRBV7-9,once,-,TGTGCCAGCAGCTTATTGCAGCGGAACACAGATACGCAGTATTTT,CASSLLQRNTDTQYF
TRBJ2-5,TRBV5-4,-,-,TGTGCCAGCAGCCTGCCCTACGAGGGGGTGAAAGAGACCCAGTACTTC,CASSLPYEGVKETQYF
TRBJ2-1,TRBV11-2,-,-,TGTGCCAGCAGCCCACCTCTGCAAGTTGGGCAGTTCTTC,CASSPPLQVGQFF
TRBJ1-5,TRBV18,-,TRBD1,TGTGCCAGCTCACCACATGGACAGGGGCAAAATCAGCCCCAGCATTTT,CASSPHGQGQNQPQHF
TRBJ2-3,TRBV29-1,once,TRBD2,TGCAGCGTGGATACGGGACTAGCGGGAGGAGTAGATACGCAGTATTTT,CSVDTGLAGGVDTQYF
TRBJ2-3,TRBV7-7,few,TRBD1,TGTGCTAGCAGCCTCGGACAGGGCACAGATACGCAGTATTTT,CASSLGQGTDTQYF
TRBJ2-5,TRBV9,-,-,TGTGCCAGCAGCGTAGCAGCCGGGACCCAGTACTTC,CASSVAAGTQYF
TRBJ2-5,TRBV27,few,-,TGTGCCAGCAGCCTGGACAGACAGGAGACCCAGTACTTC,CASSLDRQETQYF
TRBJ2-1,TRBV15,-,TRBD1,TGTGCCACCAGCCCCCGCGGACAGGATGAGCAGTTCTTC,CATSPRGQDEQFF
TRBJ2-5,TRBV20-1,few,TRBD2,TGCAGTGCAGGGACTAGCGGGAGAGGTCCGATTGAGGAGACCCAGTACTTC,CSAGTSGRGPIEETQYF
TRBJ2-7,TRBV27,-,-,TGTGCCAGCAGGTGGACAGCTTCCTACGAGCAGTACTTC,CASRWTASYEQYF
TRBJ2-1,TRBV11-2,-,TRBD2,TGTGCCAGCAGCCCCCTCGCGGGAGGCCTTTTTTACAATGAGCAGTTCTTC,CASSPLAGGLFYNEQFF
TRBJ2-1,TRBV24-1,-,-,TGTGCCACCGGGACAAGGTACAATGAGCAGTTCTTC,CATGTRYNEQFF
TRBJ2-2,TRBV7-2,-,TRBD2,TGTGCCAGCAGCCCCCTCAGCGGGGCCGGGGAGCTGTTTTTT,CASSPLSGAGELFF
TRBJ1-5,TRBV19,-,-,TGTGCCAGTAGTTTAACGGACGCTCCTCAGCCCCAGCATTTT,CASSLTDAPQPQHF
TRBJ2-7,TRBV4-3,-,-,TGCGCCAGCAGCCAAGATCCCGGTGGCGCGGGGTACTTC,CASSQDPGGAGYF
TRBJ2-3,TRBV5-1,-,-,TGCGCCAGCAGCCTCCACGGGGCAGGACCCACAGATACGCAGTATTTT,CASSLHGAGPTDTQYF
TRBJ1-4,TRBV4-2,-,TRBD1,TGTGCCAGCAGCCCGACAGGGGGGAATGAAAAACTGTTTTTT,CASSPTGGNEKLFF
TRBJ1-2,TRBV7-9,-,-,TGTGCCAGCAGCGGGTATTGGGAGGCCATCTCATATGGCTACACCTTC,CASSGYWEAISYGYTF
TRBJ1-5,TRBV28,-,-,TGTGCCAGCGGCCCATCGGACGGGACGGGGCAGCCCCAGCATTTT,CASGPSDGTGQPQHF
TRBJ2-1,TRBV12-3/TRBV12-4,few,TRBD2,TGTGCCAGCAGCTCGACTAGCGGGACCTACAATGAGCAGTTCTTC,CASSSTSGTYNEQFF
TRBJ2-7,TRBV29-1,-,TRBD2,TGCAGCGTTTCCCGGACTAGCGGGAGCTACGAGCAGTACTTC,CSVSRTSGSYEQYF
TRBJ2-1,TRBV5-4,-,-,TGTGCCAGCAGCTCTCAACCGTTGGAAACCTACAATGAGCAGTTCTTC,CASSSQPLETYNEQFF
TRBJ2-7,TRBV6-5,-,-,TGTGCCAGCAGCCCCGGGGGAGGACTGCTCTACGAGCAGTACTTC,CASSPGGGLLYEQYF
TRBJ1-1,TRBV7-6,-,-,TGTGCCAGCAGCCCGGGCCCCTCCGACACTGAAGCTTTCTTT,CASSPGPSDTEAFF
TRBJ2-3,TRBV12-3/TRBV12-4,once,TRBD2,TGTGCCAGCAGTTTTCTGGGACTAACCACAGATACGCAGTATTTT,CASSFLGLTTDTQYF
TRBJ2-7,TRBV10-3,-,-,TGTGCCATCAGTGGTAGTGTACTCGCCTACGAGCAGTACTTC,CAISGSVLAYEQYF
TRBJ1-1,TRBV7-9,-,-,TGTGCCAGCAGCTTAGGGCCAGCCACTGAAGCTTTCTTT,CASSLGPATEAFF
TRBJ2-5,TRBV12-3/TRBV12-4,-,-,TGTGCCAGCAGTTTAACGGAAGAAGAGACCCAGTACTTC,CASSLTEEETQYF
TRBJ2-3,TRBV13,-,-,TGTGCCAGCAGCGCATGGGTAGATGGGGGGCGCACAGATACGCAGTATTTT,CASSAWVDGGRTDTQYF
TRBJ2-1,TRBV9,-,TRBD2,TGTGCCAGCAGCGACGGGACCGTAGCGGGCAATGAGCAGTTCTTC,CASSDGTVAGNEQFF
TRBJ2-2,TRBV7-9,-,-,TGTGCCACGCACTACGAGAACACCGGGGAGCTGTTTTTT,CATHYENTGELFF
TRBJ2-1,TRBV7-9,-,-,TGTGCCAGCAGCTTAAGTTGGGCGGGAAGGATCGGCAATGAGCAGTTCTTC,CASSLSWAGRIGNEQFF
TRBJ2-1,TRBV10-3,-,-,TGTGCCATCAGTGAGTCGCGGGGAGACTACAATGAGCAGTTCTTC,CAISESRGDYNEQFF
TRBJ1-2,TRBV28,-,-,TGTGCCAGCAGTACAGGGACCGCAACTTCAGACTATGGCTACACCTTC,CASSTGTATSDYGYTF
TRBJ2-7,TRBV6-1,once,-,TGTGCCAGCAGTGACCCTGCAAATAGCTCCTACGAGCAGTACTTC,CASSDPANSSYEQYF
TRBJ2-7,TRBV25-1,-,-,TGTGCCAGCAGTGCACGGCTTTCCTCCTACGAGCAGTACTTC,CASSARLSSYEQYF
TRBJ1-1,TRBV5-8,-,TRBD1,TGTGCCAGCAGCCAGGGACAGGGCATGAACACTGAAGCTTTCTTT,CASSQGQGMNTEAFF